This T cell receptor beta chain was identified during a study of blood T cell repertoires in COVID-19. Study details: Acute and convalescent COVID-19 samples came from the United States, Italy and Spain. PBMCs, B-cell-depleted T cells, or T cells were the source of the cDNA or gDNA that made up the material.

Per the original data handling: Researchers report that nucleated cell counts were estimated from reference gene primer amplification. Method: immunoSEQ multiplex PCR; TCRdb's copy keeps in-frame clones and lacks some. That table supplies the V and J calls and clone size; D and trimming were determined from the DNA. The sample has fewer than 300,000 clones, about 89% seen once; the top ten hold approximately 1.6%. The CDR3 sequence is 15 residues long. Germline values: CDR1 LNHDA, CDR2 SQIVND (reference sequence). The V and J ends lost 5 bases and 5 bases respectively, with 17 bases between them. The sequenced sample consisted of peripheral blood. This receptor was obtained from a middle-aged woman who had recovered from COVID-19. The chain combines TRBV19 with TRBJ2-3; tentatively, D is TRBD2 (6 bases). The CDR3 sequence is CASSPLGSGVDTQYF. Written as DNA, the CDR3 is TGTGCCAGTAGTCCGCTGGGCTCGGGGGTAGATACGCAGTATTTT.